The clone carrying this TCR beta chain was counted once. Its antigen is unknown. This sample is drawn from a study of T cell responses to AZD1222 COVID-19 vaccine. General observations from the study: Spike-specific TCR breadth and depth grew following two AZD1222 doses. Reports indicate that nearly half of spike-specific TCRs are directed at unmutated variant regions.

V was cut by 2 bases and J by 2 bases, with 9 bases left in between. Germline CDR1 MNHNS, CDR2 SASEGT. The length of the CDR3 is 14 residues. Sequencing was performed with immunoSEQ multiplex PCR; in TCRdb, only in-frame clones are kept and a portion is missing. The profile covers 160,000 or so clones, with about 89% appearing a single time and approximately 9% taken by the ten largest. The sequence came from an adult who received the AZD1222 COVID-19 vaccine. The chain carries TRBV6-1 and TRBJ1-2, with no clear D. The sequencing used peripheral blood, collected 28 days after the second AZD1222 dose. CDR3 DNA sequence: TGTGCCAGCAGTGAACCAGGAACCAACTATGGCTACACCTTC. It codes for CASSEPGTNYGYTF.